This T cell receptor (beta chain) was sequenced during a study of T cell clonotyping in hematopoietic cell transplantation (dated by TCRdb to about 2021). With regard to the full study: A total of 120 to 150 blood samples were gathered in the study from under 40 consecutive transplant recipients along with their related donors. Recruitment of patients ran from September 2015 to early 2017, and follow-up continued until September 2020 or until death.

A remark on this clone: Its recognized antigen is unknown. Nothing much larger sits one base from this clone, and base qualities are not available.

Interpreted using the paper, the time point label stands for: 30 days after allo-HCT. Blood from recipients was drawn roughly 28 days before transplant, then again at days 30, 100 and 180 after transplant. Using Nuclei Lysis Solution, genomic DNA was extracted from unfractionated peripheral blood mononuclear cells that were either fresh or cryopreserved. The junction carries 9 bases between V and J, which are trimmed by 6 bases and 4 bases respectively. Reading from cysteine to phenylalanine, the CDR3 counts 12 amino acids. Of the read, only the CDR3 DNA is kept; its 36 bases are in frame from base 1. Per the germline V gene, MGHDK is the CDR1 and SYGVNS is the CDR2. The immunoSEQ assay, a bias-controlled multiplex PCR with V- and J-specific primers, was used to amplify TCR beta CDR3 regions from genomic DNA. In a second PCR step, a proprietary barcode and Illumina adapter sequences were attached to the CDR3 amplicons. CDR3 libraries were sequenced on an Illumina MiSeq instrument. As for the original processing: Export and quality control were handled in immunoSEQ Analyzer 3.0, while downstream analyses relied on R Bioconductor and Immunarch. Only productive rearrangements in the normalized downsampled data set were used to calculate repertoire metrics. Clonotypes larger than 5 templates in the normalized cohort were defined as pathologically expanded. The Inverse Simpson Index served as the measure of repertoire diversity. CMV-specificity analyses were carried out on the non-normalized data set to capture all clonotypes. This immuneACCESS table, as held by TCRdb, lists in-frame sequences with V and J called but not all clones. Of the missing ones, under half trace to an unresolved V gene in checked studies; the others have no known cause. V and J calls and clone size follow that table, whereas D and trimming were derived from the DNA. The table for this sample lists about 16,000 clones; 61% of them were counted only once. The ten most abundant clones make up approximately 10% of the sample.

The paper as a whole reports these results and caveats: Sample size was limited, and cells were not sorted, so CD4 and CD8 repertoire contributions could not be separated. Recipient repertoires showed only a small fraction of overlap with donor repertoires, and over 97% appeared de novo at the given depth. Broader TCR repertoire diversity after transplant was predicted by Inverse Simpson Index values from donors and from recipients before transplant. Recipient TCR diversity fell after transplant, with pathologically expanded clonotypes rising progressively from day 30 to day 180.

Recombination joined TRBV25-1 with TRBJ1-1; tentative D gene TRBD1, with 6 bases matching. The TCR comes from a male patient aged 50 to 60 who had an allogeneic stem cell transplant from an unrelated donor, so T cells may come from the graft donor. Some clones in this sample may be carry-over from other donors' samples. This material consisted of PBMCs, taken 30 days after allogeneic stem cell transplant. The nucleotide sequence is given as TGTGCCAGCAGACAGGGTTCCACTGAAGCTTTCTTT. Its protein product is CASRQGSTEAFF.